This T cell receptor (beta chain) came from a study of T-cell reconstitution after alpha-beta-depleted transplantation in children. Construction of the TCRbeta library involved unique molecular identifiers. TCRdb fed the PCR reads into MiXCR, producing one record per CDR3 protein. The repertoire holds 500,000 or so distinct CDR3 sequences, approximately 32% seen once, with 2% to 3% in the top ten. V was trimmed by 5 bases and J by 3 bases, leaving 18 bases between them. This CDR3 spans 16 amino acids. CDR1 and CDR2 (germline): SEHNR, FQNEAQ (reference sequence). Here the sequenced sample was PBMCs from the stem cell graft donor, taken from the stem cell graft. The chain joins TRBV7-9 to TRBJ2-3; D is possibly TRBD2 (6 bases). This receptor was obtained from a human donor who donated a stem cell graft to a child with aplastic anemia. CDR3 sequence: CASSLPGAGETDTQYF. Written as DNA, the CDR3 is TGTGCCAGCAGCCTCCCAGGAGCGGGCGAAACAGATACGCAGTATTTT.